This T cell receptor beta chain was retrieved from a study of beta chain features in type 1 diabetes. General observations from the study: In all four CD4+ subsets, TCRB CDR3 length was significantly, moderately reduced in type 1 diabetes. Insertions were fewer and deletions more numerous at VDJ junctions in type 1 diabetes patients.

The study reverse transcribed the entire isolated RNA, so it sequenced expressed TCRB transcripts. Sequencing of naive, central memory and regulatory T cell samples gave an average of around 3.8 million reads. The protocol was immunoSEQ multiplex PCR, while the TCRdb copy is restricted to in-frame clones and leaves out a portion. The sample shows 150,000 or so clones, roughly 65% of them seen only once. This clone was seen a few times. Its antigen is unidentified. The V gene's germline CDR1 is SQVTM and CDR2 ANQGSEA. CDR3 length: 11 amino acids. V lost 6 bases and J 2 bases, leaving 8 bases between the germline ends.

The sample was naive CD4+ T cells from blood. The TCR originated in a man in his thirties or forties with type 1 diabetes. The V gene is TRBV29-1, the J gene TRBJ2-7; possible D gene TRBD1, 5 bases. The CDR3: CSVQETYEQYF. The CDR3 DNA sequence: TGCAGCGTACAGGAGACCTACGAGCAGTACTTC.